These 30 T cell receptor beta chains came from one sample sequenced in a study of blood T cell repertoires in COVID-19. The table came from immunoSEQ multiplex PCR; TCRdb's copy has only in-frame clones and leaves some out. The sample has roughly 200,000 clones; roughly four fifths are singletons. Source material: peripheral blood. The receptors derive from a woman aged 80 or over with COVID-19, enrolled during active disease.

This chain connects TRBV30 to TRBJ1-1; D is unresolved. CDR1 is GTSNPN and CDR2 is SVGIG in the germline V gene (reference sequence). This CDR3 region has 13 residues. The V and J ends lost 5 bases and 2 bases respectively, with 12 bases between them. The CDR3 here is CAWGLQPNTEAFF. CDR3 bases: TGTGCCTGGGGGTTACAGCCTAACACTGAAGCTTTCTTT.

The chain carries TRBV2 and TRBJ1-2, with 9 bases lining up with TRBD1. V trimming: 6 bases; J trimming: 2 bases; junction bases outside the gene matches: 7. The CDR3 sequence is 15 residues long. Germline V gene sequence: CDR1 SNHLY, CDR2 FYNNEI. CDR3 region: CASSAQTGGNYGYTF. The CDR3 DNA sequence: TGTGCCAGCAGCGCCCAGACAGGGGGGAACTATGGCTACACCTTC. Based on the CDR3 plus reference TRBV2 and TRBJ1-2, the full variable domain is EPEVTQTPSHQVTQMGQEVILRCVPISNHLYFYWYRQILGQKVEFLVSFYNNEISEKSEIFDDQFSVERPDGSNFTLKIRSTKLEDSAMYFCASSAQTGGNYGYTFGSGTRLTVV.

In DNA, the CDR3 is TGTGCCAGCAGCCACTGGGGCGGCGAGCAGTACTTC. It translates to CASSHWGGEQYF. The rearrangement joins TRBV3-1 (or the pseudogene TRBV3-2) to TRBJ2-7; TRBD1 might be the D (5 bases). Germline CDR1 reads LGHDT; CDR2 reads YNNKEL (reference sequence). V was clipped by 3 bases and J by 6 bases, with 9 bases between them. The CDR3 is 12 residues long.

This clone was seen a handful of times. The chain employs TRBV5-1 and TRBJ1-6; the D gene is possibly TRBD1 (5 bases). The V gene lost 0 bases and the J gene lost 7 bases, with 8 bases spanning the gap. CDR3 length: 14 amino acids. In germline, CDR1 is SGHRS, CDR2 YFSETQ. CDR3: CASSLVQENSPLHF. CDR3 nucleotides: TGCGCCAGCAGCTTGGTACAGGAGAATTCACCCCTCCACTTT.

The count of this clone is one. The chain recombines TRBV5-5 with TRBJ2-1; 12 nucleotides align to TRBD2. CDR3 length: 14 amino acids. From germline, CDR1 is SGHKS and CDR2 YYEKEE (reference sequence). The J segment lost 6 bases and the V segment lost 5 bases, leaving 3 bases of the junction unmatched. Written as DNA, the CDR3 is TGTGCCAGCAGTCGACTAGCGGGAGTCAATGAGCAGTTCTTC. Translation: CASSRLAGVNEQFF.

This rearrangement joins TRBV13 to TRBJ1-6, with a weak D call TRBD1 (6 bases). Trimming stripped 2 bases from V and 6 bases from J, with 11 bases between. This CDR3 has 15 residues. Germline V CDR1 and CDR2: PRHDT, FYEKMQ (reference sequence). The CDR3 sequence: CASSLNGGRNSPLHF. The CDR3 region has the DNA TGTGCCAGCAGCTTAAACGGGGGGCGTAATTCACCCCTCCACTTT. Together with reference TRBV13 and TRBJ1-6, the CDR3 gives the full variable domain: AAGVIQSPRHLIKEKRETATLKCYPIPRHDTVYWYQQGPGQDPQFLISFYEKMQSDKGSIPDRFSAQQFSDYHSELNMSSLELGDSALYFCASSLNGGRNSPLHFGNGTRLTVT.

This chain connects TRBV5-1 to TRBJ1-4; TRBD1 aligns across 9 bases. This CDR3 has 14 amino acids. With V trimmed by 4 bases and J by 5 bases, 3 bases remained unmatched. CDR1 SGHRS and CDR2 YFSETQ come from the germline V gene. In nucleotides, the CDR3 is TGCGCCAGCAGCCCTACAGGGGGCAATGAAAAACTGTTTTTT. This translates into CASSPTGGNEKLFF.

V and J are TRBV18 and TRBJ1-1; 7 nucleotides align to TRBD1. Germline CDR1 is KGHSH and CDR2 is LQKENI. This CDR3 has 13 amino acids. Unmatched junction bases numbered 4, after V lost 4 bases and J lost 5 bases. The CDR3 DNA reads TGTGCCAGCTCACAGACAGGGCGAACTGAAGCTTTCTTT. Translating it yields CASSQTGRTEAFF.

This chain uses TRBV6-5 with TRBJ1-2; D ambiguous. V lost 0 bases and J lost 2, with 10 bases in between. Looked up from germline, CDR1 is MNHEY and CDR2 is SVGAGI. The CDR3 loop spans 15 amino acids. In DNA form, the CDR3 reads TGTGCCAGCAGTTACTCGGACTGGTCCAACTATGGCTACACCTTC. Residues: CASSYSDWSNYGYTF.

The chain joins TRBV3-1 (or the pseudogene TRBV3-2) to TRBJ2-1, with D uncertain. Trimming stripped 1 base from V and 0 bases from J, with 4 bases between. Germline values: CDR1 LGHDT, CDR2 YNNKEL (reference sequence). This CDR3 has 14 residues. The CDR3 DNA is TGTGCCAGCAGCCAAGGCGGCTCCTACAATGAGCAGTTCTTC. It translates to CASSQGGSYNEQFF.

V gene TRBV28 combines with J gene TRBJ1-6; TRBD1 aligns across 9 bases. The CDR3 is made up of 16 amino acids. The V and J ends lost 5 bases and 6 bases, in that order; junction bases with no gene match: 8. The germline V gene has CDR1 MDHEN and CDR2 SYDVKM. The CDR3 loop is CASSPRGQGPNSPLHF. The CDR3 DNA reads as TGTGCCAGCAGTCCTCGGGGACAGGGACCTAATTCACCCCTCCACTTT.

The chain combines TRBV10-3 with TRBJ1-2, with TRBD1 identical over 10 bases. The ends lost 4 bases at V and 6 bases at J; junction bases unmatched: 11. The CDR3 loop spans 16 amino acids. Per germline, CDR1 ENHRY and CDR2 SYGVKD. The CDR3 is CAISASPGTGDHGYTF. The CDR3 coding sequence is TGTGCCATCAGTGCGTCCCCCGGGACAGGGGACCATGGCTACACCTTC.

The chain is built from TRBV2 and TRBJ2-5, with 8 bases lining up with TRBD1. The CDR3 runs 15 residues. J was trimmed by 5 bases and V by 3 bases; bases with no gene match: 8. CDR1 and CDR2 (germline): SNHLY, FYNNEI. This CDR3 is CASSDGDRYGETQYF. In nucleotides, the CDR3 is TGTGCCAGCAGTGATGGGGACAGGTATGGGGAGACCCAGTACTTC.

The chain carries TRBV28 and TRBJ1-5, with D possibly being TRBD1 (6 bases). Germline loops: CDR1 MDHEN, CDR2 SYDVKM. CDR3 length: 16 residues. The V and J ends lost 6 bases and 2 bases respectively, with 17 bases between them. For the CDR3, the DNA is TGTGCCAGCAGCAGGACGCAGGGGTCTGGCAATCAGCCCCAGCATTTT. Translated, it gives CASSRTQGSGNQPQHF.

CDR3 amino acids: CAWRSSGRPSDTQYF. The CDR3 coding sequence is TGTGCCTGGAGAAGTAGCGGGAGACCTTCAGATACGCAGTATTTT. The genes are TRBV30 and TRBJ2-3, with TRBD2 matching over 9 bases. This CDR3 spans 15 amino acids. The germline CDR1 and CDR2 sequences are GTSNPN and SVGIG (reference sequence). Trimming at V came to 3 bases and at J to 4 bases, leaving 8 bases not matched to a gene.

The genes are TRBV27 and TRBJ1-2; TRBD1 is a possible D gene (6 bases). CDR1 MNHEY and CDR2 SMNVEV come from the germline V gene (reference sequence). The CDR3 is 15 residues long. Trimming cost V 7 bases and J 0 bases, with 15 bases left between them. The DNA for the CDR3 is TGTGCCAGCATTGCCAGGGGAAAAGCTAACTATGGCTACACCTTC. Protein sequence: CASIARGKANYGYTF.

The chain uses TRBV5-1 and TRBJ2-6, with 8 nucleotides matching TRBD2. The CDR3 is 20 residues long. Trimming took 0 bases from V and 0 from J; bases not matched to a gene: 11. Germline-derived CDR1 and CDR2 are SGHRS and YFSETQ. The CDR3 DNA follows: TGCGCCAGCAGCTTGGTACCTTCGGTAGCGGGATCCTCTGGGGCCAACGTCCTGACTTTC. Amino acids: CASSLVPSVAGSSGANVLTF.

The V gene is TRBV30, the J gene TRBJ2-2, with 14 bases lining up with TRBD2. V shed 5 bases and J 4 bases; nucleotides not matched to a gene: 6. CDR1 GTSNPN and CDR2 SVGIG come from the germline V gene (reference sequence). This CDR3 comprises 16 residues. CDR3: CAWGTGLAGVTGELFF. CDR3 DNA: TGTGCCTGGGGGACGGGACTAGCGGGAGTCACCGGGGAGCTGTTTTTT.

This rearrangement joins TRBV28 to TRBJ1-1, with D perhaps TRBD1 (5 bases). Germline V CDR1 and CDR2: MDHEN, SYDVKM. The CDR3 is 15 amino acids. Trimming stripped 4 bases from V and 5 bases from J, with 17 bases between. The CDR3 DNA follows: TGTGCCAGCAGTTGGGAAGGGGCGGTTGGGACTGAAGCTTTCTTT. Encoded protein: CASSWEGAVGTEAFF. The full variable domain, completed using reference TRBV28 and TRBJ1-1, is DVKVTQSSRYLVKRTGEKVFLECVQDMDHENMFWYRQDPGLGLRLIYFSYDVKMKEKGDIPEGYSVSREKKERFSLILESASTNQTSMYLCASSWEGAVGTEAFFGQGTRLTVV.

The chain is built from TRBV29-1 and TRBJ1-4; 9 positions agree with TRBD1. The CDR3 has 12 residues. Germline V gene sequence: CDR1 SQVTM, CDR2 ANQGSEA. V lost 4 bases, J lost 7 bases, and 1 base stayed unmatched. CDR3 coding DNA: TGCAGCGTTGGGGACAGGGCTGAAAAACTGTTTTTT. It is translated as CSVGDRAEKLFF.

The V and J genes are TRBV6-5 and TRBJ2-1; 7 nucleotides align to TRBD1. There are 13 residues in the CDR3. Germline V gene data show CDR1 as MNHEY and CDR2 as SVGAGI. V gave up 4 bases and J gave up 9 bases; unmatched junction bases: 6. The CDR3, as DNA: TGTGCCAGCAGTTTACACAGGGGACGTGAGCAGTTCTTC. This sequence encodes CASSLHRGREQFF.

J is TRBJ1-2 and V is TRBV7-9, with D possibly being TRBD1 (5 bases). CDR3 size: 13 residues. From germline, CDR1 is SEHNR and CDR2 FQNEAQ (reference sequence). Trimming removed 3 bases from V and 3 bases from J, with 8 bases in between. This chain's CDR3 is CASSLGEDYGYTF. CDR3 bases: TGTGCCAGCAGCTTGGGGGAGGACTATGGCTACACCTTC. Supplemented by reference TRBV7-9 and TRBJ1-2, the full variable domain reads DTGVSQNPRHKITKRGQNVTFRCDPISEHNRLYWYRQTLGQGPEFLTYFQNEAQLEKSRLLSDRFSAERPKGSFSTLEIQRTEQGDSAMYLCASSLGEDYGYTFGSGTRLTVV.

This clone has more than one count but fewer than ten. This sequence joins TRBV6-4 and TRBJ1-6, with a weak D call TRBD1 (5 bases). This CDR3 has 13 residues. Trimming removed 6 bases at V and 7 bases at J, with 10 bases between. The germline V gene has CDR1 MRHNA and CDR2 SNTAGT. In DNA form, the CDR3 reads TGTGCCAGCAGGCGGGACGCCAATTCACCCCTCCACTTT. Protein: CASRRDANSPLHF.

The chain has TRBV3-1 (or the pseudogene TRBV3-2) and TRBJ1-5; the D is unclear. This CDR3 comprises 12 residues. V shed 3 bases and J shed 4 bases, with 4 bases lying between them. CDR1 is LGHDT, CDR2 YNNKEL, per germline (reference sequence). The CDR3 DNA is TGTGCCAGCAGCCATTCTAATCAGCCCCAGCATTTT. Encoded protein: CASSHSNQPQHF.

In its sample, this clone was seen once. The chain uses TRBV7-9 and TRBJ1-1; a weak D match, TRBD1 (5 bases). The V gene's germline CDR1 is SEHNR and CDR2 FQNEAQ (reference sequence). The V end lost 4 bases, the J end lost 0 bases, and 6 bases lay between the germline ends. The CDR3 covers 13 residues. The CDR3 here is CASSSRVNTEAFF. The CDR3 DNA follows: TGTGCCAGCAGCTCCAGGGTGAACACTGAAGCTTTCTTT.

The chain carries TRBV7-9 and TRBJ1-1, with TRBD1 identical over 9 bases. V shed 3 bases, J shed 6 bases, and the junction held 8 bases outside the gene matches. There are 15 residues in the CDR3. Germline V gene sequence: CDR1 SEHNR, CDR2 FQNEAQ (reference sequence). The CDR3 is CASSLVERQGAEAFF. For the CDR3, the DNA is TGTGCCAGCAGCTTGGTCGAGAGACAGGGGGCTGAAGCTTTCTTT.

The rearrangement uses TRBV7-9 and TRBJ2-2; D is undetermined. V was cut by 3 bases and J by 5 bases, with 7 bases left in between. The CDR3 length is 13 residues. CDR1 and CDR2 from the germline V gene are SEHNR and FQNEAQ (reference sequence). The CDR3 reads CASSFTVTGELFF. CDR3 nucleotides: TGTGCCAGCAGCTTTACAGTAACCGGGGAGCTGTTTTTT. The whole variable domain, remainder taken from reference TRBV7-9 and TRBJ2-2, is DTGVSQNPRHKITKRGQNVTFRCDPISEHNRLYWYRQTLGQGPEFLTYFQNEAQLEKSRLLSDRFSAERPKGSFSTLEIQRTEQGDSAMYLCASSFTVTGELFFGEGSRLTVL.

J is TRBJ1-2 and V is TRBV14; D gene uncertain. Trimming took off 7 bases at V and 8 bases at J, with 14 bases between the two ends. The CDR3 runs to 12 residues. Germline values: CDR1 SGHDN, CDR2 FVKESK. The CDR3 loop reads CASNAAAGGYTF. CDR3 coding DNA: TGTGCCAGCAACGCGGCTGCGGGCGGCTACACCTTC.

This clone was recorded only once. The chain joins TRBV19 to TRBJ2-1; 10 positions match TRBD2. CDR1 and CDR2 (germline): LNHDA, SQIVND (reference sequence). The CDR3 consists of 18 residues. The V gene end was trimmed by 5 bases and the J gene end by 6 bases; junction bases not matched to a gene: 16. This CDR3 is CASSSMGVAGGKSNEQFF. CDR3 bases: TGTGCCAGTAGTTCCATGGGAGTAGCGGGAGGTAAGAGCAATGAGCAGTTCTTC. Full variable domain (outside the CDR3, taken from reference TRBV19 and TRBJ2-1): DGGITQSPKYLFRKEGQNVTLSCEQNLNHDAMYWYRQDPGQGLRLIYYSQIVNDFQKGDIAEGYSVSREKKESFPLTVTSAQKNPTAFYLCASSSMGVAGGKSNEQFFGPGTRLTVL.

The V gene is TRBV18, the J gene TRBJ1-1, with a possible D match to TRBD1 (6 bases). Per germline, CDR1 KGHSH and CDR2 LQKENI. This CDR3 comprises 16 residues. Between the trimmed V and J ends, which lost 3 bases and 5 bases, there was a span of 19 bases. CDR3 sequence reads: CASSPGGGGGKTEAFF. The CDR3 DNA reads as TGTGCCAGCTCACCGGGGGGCGGGGGAGGTAAGACTGAAGCTTTCTTT.